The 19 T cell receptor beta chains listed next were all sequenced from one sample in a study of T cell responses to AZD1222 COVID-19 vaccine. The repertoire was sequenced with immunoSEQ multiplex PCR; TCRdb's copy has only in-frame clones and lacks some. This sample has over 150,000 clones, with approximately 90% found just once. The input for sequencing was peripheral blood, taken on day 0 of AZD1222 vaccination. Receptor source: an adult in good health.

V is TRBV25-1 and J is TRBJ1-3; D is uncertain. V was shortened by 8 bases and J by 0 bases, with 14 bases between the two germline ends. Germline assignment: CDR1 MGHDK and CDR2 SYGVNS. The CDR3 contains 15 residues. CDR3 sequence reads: CASRGEWGSGNTIYF. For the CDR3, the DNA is TGTGCCAGCCGTGGAGAATGGGGCTCTGGAAACACCATATATTTT.

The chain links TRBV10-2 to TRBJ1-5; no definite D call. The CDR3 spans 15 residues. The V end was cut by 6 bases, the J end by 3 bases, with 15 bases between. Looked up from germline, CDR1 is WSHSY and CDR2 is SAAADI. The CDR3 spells CASRGSSTDNQPQHF. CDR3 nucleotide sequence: TGCGCCAGCAGAGGGTCTAGTACGGACAATCAGCCCCAGCATTTT.

CDR3 sequence reads: CASSVRTGIGEKLFF. The CDR3 bases are TGTGCCAGCAGTGTACGGACAGGGATCGGCGAAAAACTGTTTTTT. V gene TRBV25-1 combines with J gene TRBJ1-4; TRBD1 matches 8 bases. From germline, CDR1 is MGHDK and CDR2 SYGVNS. V was clipped by 4 bases and J by 8 bases; unmatched bases: 9. This CDR3 is 15 amino acids long.

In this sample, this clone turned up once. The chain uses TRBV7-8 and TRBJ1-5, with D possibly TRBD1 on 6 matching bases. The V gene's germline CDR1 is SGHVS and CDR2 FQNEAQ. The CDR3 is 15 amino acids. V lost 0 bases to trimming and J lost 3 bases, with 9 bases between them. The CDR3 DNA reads TGTGCCAGCAGCTTAGCCGCAGGGGTCAATCAGCCCCAGCATTTT. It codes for CASSLAAGVNQPQHF.

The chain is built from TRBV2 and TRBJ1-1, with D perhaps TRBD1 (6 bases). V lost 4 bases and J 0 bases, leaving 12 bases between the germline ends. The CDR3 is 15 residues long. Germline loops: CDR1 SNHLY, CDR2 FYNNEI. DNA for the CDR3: TGTGCCAGCAGTGGCCCGGGACAAGTGAACACTGAAGCTTTCTTT. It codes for CASSGPGQVNTEAFF.

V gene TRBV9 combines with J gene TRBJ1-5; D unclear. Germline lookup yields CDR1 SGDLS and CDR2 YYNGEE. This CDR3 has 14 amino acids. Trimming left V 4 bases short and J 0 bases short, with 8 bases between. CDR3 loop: CASSPGNSNQPQHF. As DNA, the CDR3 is TGTGCCAGCAGCCCCGGGAATAGCAATCAGCCCCAGCATTTT.

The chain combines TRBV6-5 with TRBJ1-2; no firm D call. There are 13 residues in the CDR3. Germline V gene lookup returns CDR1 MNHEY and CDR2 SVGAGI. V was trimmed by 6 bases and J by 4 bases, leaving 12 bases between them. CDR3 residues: CASRGGPLYGYTF. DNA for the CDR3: TGTGCCAGCAGGGGCGGGCCCCTCTATGGCTACACCTTC.

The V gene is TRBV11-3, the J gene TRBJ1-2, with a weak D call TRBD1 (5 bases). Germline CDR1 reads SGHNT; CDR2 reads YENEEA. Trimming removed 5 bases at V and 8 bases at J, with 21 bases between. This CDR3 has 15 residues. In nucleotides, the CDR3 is TGTGCCAGCAGCATCACATGGGGACTCTGGTCCGGCTACACCTTC. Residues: CASSITWGLWSGYTF.

This CDR3 is CASSATGYEQYF. For the CDR3, the DNA is TGTGCCAGCAGTGCGACAGGATACGAGCAGTACTTC. J is TRBJ2-7 and V is TRBV6-2 or TRBV6-3; D may be TRBD1 (6 bases). V shed 5 bases and J shed 4 bases, with 9 bases lying between them. This CDR3 comprises 12 residues. Germline V gives CDR1 MNHEY, CDR2 SVGEGT.

For the CDR3, the DNA is TGTGCCAGCAGTTACACCGTAACAAGGGCTGAGACTTTCTTT. Its protein is CASSYTVTRAETFF. The chain carries TRBV6-2 or TRBV6-3 and TRBJ1-1; the D is unclear. The CDR3 runs to 14 residues. Per germline, CDR1 MNHEY and CDR2 SVGEGT. Trimming took off 2 bases at V and 12 bases at J, with 19 bases between the two ends.

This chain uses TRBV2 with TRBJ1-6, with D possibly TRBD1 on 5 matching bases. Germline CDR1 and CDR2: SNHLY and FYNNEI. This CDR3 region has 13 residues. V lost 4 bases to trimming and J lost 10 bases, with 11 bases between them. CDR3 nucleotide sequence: TGTGCCAGCAGTGCTCAGGGTGGCTCACCCCTCCACTTT. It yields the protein CASSAQGGSPLHF.

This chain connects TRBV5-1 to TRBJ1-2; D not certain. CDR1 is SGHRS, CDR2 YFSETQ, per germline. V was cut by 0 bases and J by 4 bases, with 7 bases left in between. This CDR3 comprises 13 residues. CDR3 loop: CASSLVPGYGYTF. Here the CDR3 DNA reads TGCGCCAGCAGCTTGGTTCCTGGCTATGGCTACACCTTC. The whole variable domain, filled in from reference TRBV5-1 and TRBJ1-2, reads KAGVTQTPRYLIKTRGQQVTLSCSPISGHRSVSWYQQTPGQGLQFLFEYFSETQRNKGNFPGRFSGRQFSNSRSEMNVSTLELGDSALYLCASSLVPGYGYTFGSGTRLTVV.

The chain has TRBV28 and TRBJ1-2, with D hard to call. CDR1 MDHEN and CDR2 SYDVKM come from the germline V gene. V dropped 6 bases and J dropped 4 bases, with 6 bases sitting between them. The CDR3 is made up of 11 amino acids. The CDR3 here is CASSMAYGYTF. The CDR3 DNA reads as TGTGCCAGCAGCATGGCCTATGGCTACACCTTC.

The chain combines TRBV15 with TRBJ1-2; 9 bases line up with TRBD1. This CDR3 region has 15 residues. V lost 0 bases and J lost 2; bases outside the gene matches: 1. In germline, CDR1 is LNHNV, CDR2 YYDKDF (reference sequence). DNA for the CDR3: TGTGCCACCAGCAGAGAACAGGGGGCGAACTATGGCTACACCTTC. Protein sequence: CATSREQGANYGYTF.

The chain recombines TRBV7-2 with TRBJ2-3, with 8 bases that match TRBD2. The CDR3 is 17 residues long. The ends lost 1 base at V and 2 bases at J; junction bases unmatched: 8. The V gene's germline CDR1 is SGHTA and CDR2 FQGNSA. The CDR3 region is CASSLERTSLPTDTQYF. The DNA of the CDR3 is TGTGCCAGCAGCTTAGAAAGGACTAGCCTTCCCACAGATACGCAGTATTTT.

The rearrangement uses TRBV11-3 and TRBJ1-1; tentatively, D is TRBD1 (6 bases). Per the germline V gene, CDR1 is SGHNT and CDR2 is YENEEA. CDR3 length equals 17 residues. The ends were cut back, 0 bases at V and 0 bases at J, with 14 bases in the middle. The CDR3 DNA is TGTGCCAGCAGCTTAGATGGGGGCGCGTCCGTGAACACTGAAGCTTTCTTT. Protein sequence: CASSLDGGASVNTEAFF.

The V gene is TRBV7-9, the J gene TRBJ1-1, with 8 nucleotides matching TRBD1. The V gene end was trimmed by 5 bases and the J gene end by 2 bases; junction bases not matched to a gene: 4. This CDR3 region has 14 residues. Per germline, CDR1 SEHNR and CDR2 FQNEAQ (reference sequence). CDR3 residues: CASSAQGVNTEAFF. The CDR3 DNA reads TGTGCCAGCAGCGCACAGGGGGTTAACACTGAAGCTTTCTTT.

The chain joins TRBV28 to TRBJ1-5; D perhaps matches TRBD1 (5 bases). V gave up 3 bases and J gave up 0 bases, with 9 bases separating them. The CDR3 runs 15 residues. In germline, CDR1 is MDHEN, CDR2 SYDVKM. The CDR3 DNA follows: TGTGCCAGCAGTTTGTACGGGGGTAGCAATCAGCCCCAGCATTTT. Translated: CASSLYGGSNQPQHF.

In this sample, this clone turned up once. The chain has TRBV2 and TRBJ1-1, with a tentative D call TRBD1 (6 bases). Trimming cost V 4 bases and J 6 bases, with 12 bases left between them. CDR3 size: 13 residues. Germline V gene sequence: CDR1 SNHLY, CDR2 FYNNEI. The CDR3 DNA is TGTGCCAGCAGTGCGGACAGCGTACCTGAAGCTTTCTTT. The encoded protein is CASSADSVPEAFF.